A single TCR beta chain is shown here with its context. Germline V gene lookup returns CDR1 LNHNV and CDR2 YYDKDF (reference sequence). V lost 0 bases and J lost 0; bases outside the gene matches: 14. This CDR3 is 21 amino acids long. This sample was taken from a study of T cell clones after liver transplantation. Generated by immunoSEQ multiplex PCR, the TCRdb table keeps only in-frame clones and is missing some. This sample has around 76,000 clones, with approximately 80% found just once. This TCR was sampled from a human patient who received a liver transplant. Some T cells may be provided by the graft donor. V is TRBV15 and J is TRBJ2-6; TRBD2 matches 7 bases. The sequencing here drew on CD4+ T cells from blood, taken 12 months after liver transplant. DNA for the CDR3: TGTGCCACCAGCAGAGACCGCCTAGGCGGACTAGATTTCTCTGGGGCCAACGTCCTGACTTTC. Protein sequence: CATSRDRLGGLDFSGANVLTF.